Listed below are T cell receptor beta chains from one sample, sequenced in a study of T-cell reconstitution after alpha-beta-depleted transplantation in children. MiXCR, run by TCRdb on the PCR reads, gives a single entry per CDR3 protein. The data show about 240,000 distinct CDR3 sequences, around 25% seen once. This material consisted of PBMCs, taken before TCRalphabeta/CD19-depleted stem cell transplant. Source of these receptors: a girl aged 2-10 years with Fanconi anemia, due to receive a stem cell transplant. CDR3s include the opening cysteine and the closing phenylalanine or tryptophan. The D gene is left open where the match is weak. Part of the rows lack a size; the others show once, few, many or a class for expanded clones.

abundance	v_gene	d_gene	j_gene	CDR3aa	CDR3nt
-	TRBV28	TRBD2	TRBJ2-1	CASSSAGGRGNEQFF	TGTGCCAGCAGTTCAGCGGGGGGTCGGGGCAATGAGCAGTTCTTC
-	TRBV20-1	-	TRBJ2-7	CSGTSYEQYF	TGCAGTGGTACTAGCTACGAGCAGTACTTC
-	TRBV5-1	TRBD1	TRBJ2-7	CASSLPDRGLREQYF	TGCGCCAGCAGCCTTCCGGACAGGGGGCTTAGAGAGCAGTACTTC
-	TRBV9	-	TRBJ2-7	CASSKEAGDHYEQYF	TGTGCCAGCAGCAAGGAAGCCGGGGACCACTACGAGCAGTACTTC
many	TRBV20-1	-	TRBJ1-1	CSPIASETEAFF	TGCAGTCCCATTGCGAGCGAAACTGAAGCTTTCTTT
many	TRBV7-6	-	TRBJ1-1	CASSAGRGEAFF	TGTGCCAGCAGCGCAGGGCGGGGTGAAGCTTTCTTT
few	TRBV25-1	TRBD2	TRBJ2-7	CASTDKAGNYEQYF	TGTGCCAGCACCGATAAAGCGGGAAACTACGAGCAGTACTTC
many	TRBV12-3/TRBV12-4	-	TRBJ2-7	CASSSRYEQYF	TGTGCCAGCAGTTCCCGCTACGAGCAGTACTTC
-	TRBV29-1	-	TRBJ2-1	CSVSLPPSYNEQFF	TGCAGCGTCTCTTTACCTCCTTCCTACAATGAGCAGTTCTTC
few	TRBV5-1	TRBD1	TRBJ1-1	CASSLGQGGTEAFF	TGCGCCAGCAGCTTGGGACAGGGAGGGACTGAAGCTTTCTTT